The 17 T cell receptor beta chains presented below share a single source sample, sequenced in a study of identical twins. TCRdb processed the 5' RACE reads anew with MiXCR; each CDR3 protein has one entry. The sample has 690,000 or so distinct CDR3 sequences, 8.6% seen once; the top ten hold 0.8% to 1%. These data also featured in a second study, about yellow fever vaccine responses in identical twins.

The source material was PBMCs. The receptors were sampled from a woman aged 18-29 years in good health.

The chain joins TRBV7-9 to TRBJ2-7; the D is unclear. The CDR3 spans 15 residues. The V end was cut by 1 base, the J end by 6 bases, with 16 bases between. CDR1 and CDR2 (germline): SEHNR, FQNEAQ (reference sequence). The CDR3 loop reads CASSLVRETVSEQYF. In nucleotides, the CDR3 is TGTGCCAGCAGCTTAGTAAGGGAAACCGTCAGCGAGCAGTACTTC.

At least ten counts were recorded for this clonotype. This chain uses TRBV12-3 or TRBV12-4 with TRBJ1-5; D remains ambiguous. V lost 0 bases to trimming and J lost 2 bases, with 2 bases between them. This CDR3 has 13 amino acids. The CDR3 is CASSLAGNQPQHF. CDR3 nucleotide sequence: TGTGCCAGCAGTTTAGCCGGCAATCAGCCCCAGCATTTT.

This clonotype was observed a handful of times. This sequence joins TRBV3-1 and TRBJ1-2; 11 nucleotides line up with TRBD1. Germline trimming cut 1 base from V and 2 bases from J; bases unmatched to any gene: 0. Germline assignment: CDR1 LGHDT and CDR2 YNNKEL (reference sequence). CDR3 size: 15 residues. CDR3 protein: CASSQGDRGNYGYTF. CDR3 sequence (DNA): TGTGCCAGCAGCCAAGGGGACAGGGGGAACTATGGCTACACCTTC.

This clonotype was seen many times. V and J are TRBV11-2 and TRBJ2-7; a weak D match, TRBD1 (6 bases). Trimming took off 5 bases at V and 6 bases at J, with 17 bases between the two ends. This CDR3 has 14 residues. Germline V gene sequence: CDR1 SGHAT, CDR2 FQNNGV. CDR3 residues: CASSPLTGGLEQYF. The CDR3 DNA follows: TGTGCCAGCAGCCCGCTGACAGGTGGACTCGAGCAGTACTTC.

A few counts support this clonotype. This rearrangement joins TRBV29-1 to TRBJ2-1; 10 positions agree with TRBD2. The length of the CDR3 is 19 residues. With V trimmed by 4 bases and J by 0 bases, 15 bases remained unmatched. Germline V gene lookup returns CDR1 SQVTM and CDR2 ANQGSEA. Here the CDR3 reads CSVVTTSGKRLSSYNEQFF. For the CDR3, the DNA is TGCAGCGTTGTGACAACTAGCGGGAAACGGTTAAGCTCCTACAATGAGCAGTTCTTC.

The rearrangement uses TRBV19 and TRBJ2-1, with D possibly TRBD2 on 6 matching bases. The CDR3 consists of 13 residues. V lost 3 bases and J 9 bases, leaving 12 bases between the germline ends. Germline V CDR1 and CDR2: LNHDA, SQIVND (reference sequence). As DNA, the CDR3 is TGTGCCAGTAGTATCATGCTAGCGCCTGAGCAGTTCTTC. Protein product: CASSIMLAPEQFF. The variable domain in full, completed from reference TRBV19 and TRBJ2-1, reads DGGITQSPKYLFRKEGQNVTLSCEQNLNHDAMYWYRQDPGQGLRLIYYSQIVNDFQKGDIAEGYSVSREKKESFPLTVTSAQKNPTAFYLCASSIMLAPEQFFGPGTRLTVL.

This clonotype came up a few times. The rearrangement uses TRBV12-3 or TRBV12-4 and TRBJ2-1; TRBD2 matches at 12 bases. With 6 bases clipped from V and 3 bases from J, the junction kept 6 bases outside the gene matches. CDR3 length equals 16 residues. The CDR3 loop is CASRSRLAGVYNEQFF. CDR3 nucleotide sequence: TGTGCCAGCAGATCAAGACTAGCGGGGGTCTACAATGAGCAGTTCTTC.

The sample holds a few counts of this clonotype. This chain links TRBV2 with TRBJ2-7, with D tentatively TRBD1 (6 bases). The CDR3 contains 14 residues. The germline CDR1 and CDR2 sequences are SNHLY and FYNNEI. V dropped 10 bases and J dropped 0 bases, with 16 bases sitting between them. The CDR3 loop is CATIRDTHSYEQYF. In nucleotides, the CDR3 is TGTGCCACCATTCGGGACACCCACTCCTACGAGCAGTACTTC.

This chain joins TRBV20-1 and TRBJ2-7; 8 bases match TRBD1. V lost 5 bases and J lost 2; bases outside the gene matches: 5. The germline V gene encodes CDR1 DFQATT and CDR2 SNEGSKA (reference sequence). The CDR3 consists of 13 residues. Here the CDR3 DNA reads TGCAGTGCTGAGGGACAGGAGACCTACGAGCAGTACTTC. It translates to CSAEGQETYEQYF.

In this sample, this clonotype turned up many times. Compared with germline, one end of the junction differs, possibly owing to a read error. V and J are TRBV7-7 and TRBJ2-3; no reliable D call. Germline CDR1 reads SSHAT; CDR2 reads FNYEAQ (reference sequence). The CDR3 sequence is 11 residues long. CDR3 coding DNA: TGTGCTAGCAGCTTAGACAATACGCAGTATTTT. This translates into CASSLDNTQYF.

This clonotype came up a few times. This chain uses TRBV20-1 with TRBJ2-7, with 7 nucleotides matching TRBD1. Germline V gene lookup returns CDR1 DFQATT and CDR2 SNEGSKA (reference sequence). The CDR3 length is 13 residues. V gave up 6 bases and J gave up 3 bases; unmatched junction bases: 8. In DNA, the CDR3 is TGCAGTGCCATCGACAGGGCAATCTACGAGCAGTACTTC. It yields the protein CSAIDRAIYEQYF.

The V call is TRBV5-4, the J call TRBJ2-1, with D possibly TRBD2 on 5 matching bases. The V gene's germline CDR1 is SGHNT and CDR2 YYREEE (reference sequence). The CDR3 extends over 15 amino acids. Between the trimmed V and J ends, which lost 4 bases and 4 bases, there was a span of 15 bases. The CDR3 protein is CASSPGYRAYNEQFF. CDR3 coding DNA: TGTGCCAGCAGCCCGGGGTATAGGGCTTACAATGAGCAGTTCTTC.

This clonotype was detected ten times or more. The V call is TRBV10-3, the J call TRBJ2-1; D possibly corresponds to TRBD1 (6 bases). V lost 6 bases and J lost 2, with 8 bases in between. This CDR3 spans 13 amino acids. Germline V gene lookup returns CDR1 ENHRY and CDR2 SYGVKD. In nucleotides, the CDR3 is TGTGCCATCAGCCGGGACACCTACAATGAGCAGTTCTTC. Protein product: CAISRDTYNEQFF.

This clonotype was detected a few times. The gene calls are TRBV9 and TRBJ2-3; no definite D call. V lost 0 bases, J lost 2 bases, and 10 bases lay in between. From germline, CDR1 is SGDLS and CDR2 YYNGEE. This CDR3 region has 15 residues. The CDR3 sequence: CASSVGWSITDTQYF. DNA for the CDR3: TGTGCCAGCAGCGTAGGTTGGTCTATCACAGATACGCAGTATTTT.

This clonotype was found a few times. The V and J genes are TRBV11-2 and TRBJ2-7, with TRBD1 matching over 8 bases. Germline V gives CDR1 SGHAT, CDR2 FQNNGV. V lost 5 bases to trimming and J lost 2 bases; unmatched junction nucleotides: 11. The CDR3 covers 16 residues. CDR3 coding DNA: TGTGCCAGCAGCATCAGTACAGGGGGGTTCCCCTACGAGCAGTACTTC. This gives the protein CASSISTGGFPYEQYF.

V usage is TRBV7-9 and J usage is TRBJ2-2; D is perhaps TRBD2 (6 bases). The V gene's germline CDR1 is SEHNR and CDR2 FQNEAQ (reference sequence). The CDR3 consists of 14 residues. Deletions cut 5 bases from V and 7 bases from J, with 14 bases between. CDR3 loop: CASSQARRGGELFF. For the CDR3, the DNA is TGTGCCAGCAGCCAAGCCCGGAGGGGCGGGGAGCTGTTTTTT.

This clonotype appeared a few times. The V call is TRBV12-3 or TRBV12-4, the J call TRBJ2-7; D assignment may be TRBD1 or TRBD2 (5 bases each). The CDR3 has 15 residues. With 4 bases removed from V and 5 bases from J, the gap between germline ends came to 18 bases. The CDR3 DNA is TGTGCCAGCAGTTCTGTTCCGGGACCCACCAACGAGCAGTACTTC. Its translation is CASSSVPGPTNEQYF.